This T cell receptor (beta chain) was captured in a study of human T cells and chemical hapten exposure (dated by TCRdb to the early 2020s). About the study as a whole: For sensitization, 2% DPC in acetone was applied to a roughly 2 cm by roughly 2 cm area of upper inner arm skin. Patients additionally received weekly therapeutic DPC doses to the scalp throughout the approximately 24-week study period. Patch testing was performed on the upper back with Finn chambers containing 0.01% DPC, and the patch tests were scored after 6 days according to International Contact Dermatitis Research Group standards. The mostly female patient cohort included alopecia areata with under or over 50% scalp involvement, alopecia totalis and alopecia universalis. Libraries were pooled for sequencing, and per-sample TCR yields varied mainly because of small differences in library volumes within the pool. The study tracked peripheral blood TCR repertoire changes in vivo during primary and secondary sensitization to the hapten diphenylcyclopropenone (DPC) in alopecia patients. Blood samples were taken from patients before sensitization (week 0) and at 2, 6 and about 24 weeks after DPC sensitization. Twenty-nine alopecia patients provided blood for TCR sequencing at one to four time points (pre-sensitization, 2, 6 and 24 weeks).

For CDR1 and CDR2, the germline V gene lists SGHTA and FQGNSA. The junction shows trimming of 1 base on V and 9 bases on J, plus 16 bases between the germline ends. The cysteine opens and the phenylalanine closes a CDR3 of 15 amino acids. Solely the CDR3 DNA is kept, with 45 bases framed from the first base. The time point label here, explained by the study, means: patch test 2, 6 weeks after DPC sensitization. This specimen's treatment or condition label, per the study, means: therapeutic diphenylcyclopropenone sensitization with weekly scalp DPC. Blood at each patch-test visit was drawn before the patch test was applied. To be eligible, patients had to be aged 18 to 70, diagnosed with alopecia and judged suitable for DPC therapy, while pregnant patients were excluded. Total RNA was extracted from unfractionated whole blood collected in Tempus Blood RNA tubes. Paper-wide results and their limitations: Because every patient had alopecia, a presumed autoimmune disease, the patients' immune response might differ from that of healthy individuals. Patch test score correlated positively with the number of PT1 expanded TCRs, reaching significance at thresholds 8, 16 and 32 but not at 4. Compared with pre-sensitization or healthy control sets, expanded TCRs formed significantly more large CDR3 similarity clusters, which is consistent with antigen-driven responses. The number of TCRs above 1 in 1000 frequency did not change with DPC sensitization; there was no evidence of global repertoire structure alterations. Repeated subsampling changed both the strength of the expansion versus patch-test correlation and the threshold at which the correlation became significant.

Libraries were made using RACE. The sequencing machine was a NextSeq 500. During library preparation, unique molecular identifiers were attached to individual cDNA molecules so that TCRs could be counted quantitatively and reproducibly. Each blood RNA sample was used to sequence both TCR alpha and TCR beta chains. In the paper's pipeline: The median number of TCRs per sample was roughly 100,000, ranging from about 20,000 to 750,000. The Decombinator software suite was used to annotate V, J and CDR3 in the TCR reads. For the PS versus PT1 abundance plots, all samples were subsampled to the same number of TCRs (28,000). Expanded TCRs were defined as absent before sensitization and observed at least eight times at the 2-week time point. TCRdb passed the public sequencing reads through fastp at Q25 and MiXCR, retaining productive beta sequences. Identical CDR3 proteins give one entry, which carries the most common genes and DNA. The V and J calls here are based on TCRdb, not the publication. Present in this sample are about 40,000 distinct CDR3 sequences, approximately 3.4% of which were seen just once. Of the sample, about 7.4% is held by the ten largest clones.

This clonotype appeared many times. No antigen is known for it. No base qualities exist here, and no much larger clone lies one base off it. Specimen: whole blood, collected in connection with sensitization to the hapten diphenylcyclopropenone (DPC). The V and J segments used are TRBV7-2 and TRBJ1-5; D gene: possibly TRBD1, on 6 matching bases. This TCR was recovered from a man in his forties with alopecia areata. Some clones in this sample may be carry-over from other donors' samples. The CDR3 protein sequence reads: CASSLDRADRRPQHF. The DNA reads TGTGCCAGCAGCTTAGACAGGGCGGACCGACGGCCCCAGCATTTT.